These 25 T cell receptor beta chains came from one sample sequenced in a study of CD8 T cells in ankylosing spondylitis (dated 2017 in TCRdb). Preparation of the library involved 5' RACE. Reads for this sample came from an Illumina HiSeq 2500. TCRdb trimmed public reads at Q25 via fastp, called clones via MiXCR and kept in-frame beta chains. Entries that share a CDR3 protein sequence are merged under the most common genes and DNA. The sample has 300,000 to 400,000 distinct CDR3 sequences on record, 11% of them singletons. The ten largest clones take up roughly a tenth of the sample. Sequenced material: blood, either unsorted or a sorted T cell fraction (not recorded which). The receptors derive from a female donor with ankylosing spondylitis or in good health (not recorded which).

The table lists this clonotype with a few counts. V and J are TRBV20-1 and TRBJ1-4, with D unclear. The V end lost 6 bases, the J end lost 6 bases, and 14 bases lay between the germline ends. This CDR3 contains 13 residues. Germline-derived CDR1 and CDR2 are DFQATT and SNEGSKA (reference sequence). The CDR3 is CSAPSRTDEKLFF. CDR3 in DNA: TGCAGTGCGCCATCTCGGACGGATGAAAAACTGTTTTTT.

This clonotype has a count of ten or more. The CDR3 region has the DNA TGCGCCAGCAGCGACAGGGTCAGGAATGAGCAGTTCTTC. Translated: CASSDRVRNEQFF. This chain uses TRBV5-1 with TRBJ2-1; TRBD1 aligns across 7 bases. The CDR3 length is 13 residues. Germline V gene data show CDR1 as SGHRS and CDR2 as YFSETQ. The junction had 5 bases not matched to a gene; V was cut back by 4 bases and J by 7 bases.

This clonotype was seen many times. This chain uses TRBV27 with TRBJ2-7, with 10 bases fitting TRBD2. The trim removed 3 bases at V and 3 bases at J, leaving 14 bases unmatched. There are 18 residues in the CDR3. Germline CDR1 and CDR2: MNHEY and SMNVEV (reference sequence). CDR3 DNA: TGTGCCAGCAGTTTCGGGCTAGCGGGAGAGAGGCTAAGCTACGAGCAGTACTTC. Protein: CASSFGLAGERLSYEQYF.

This clonotype was recorded many times. This chain links TRBV6-1 with TRBJ1-2, with D perhaps TRBD1 (6 bases). This CDR3 has 13 residues. V lost 7 bases to trimming and J lost 4 bases, with 13 bases between them. Per the germline V gene, CDR1 is MNHNS and CDR2 is SASEGT. The CDR3 region has the DNA TGTGCCAGCAAAGGGGGGAGTATCTATGGCTACACCTTC. As protein: CASKGGSIYGYTF.

Concerning this clonotype: A read error is possible here, since a much larger clone lies one base away. The CDR3 region is CASSLRTGGDGYPF. CDR3 bases: TGCGCCAGCAGCCTCCGGACAGGGGGGGATGGCTACCCCTTC. The chain carries TRBV5-1 and TRBJ1-2; 10 bases align to TRBD1. Per the germline V gene, CDR1 is SGHRS and CDR2 is YFSETQ. This CDR3 comprises 14 residues.

On this clonotype: This could be a read error, since a much larger clone is one nucleotide away. V usage is TRBV7-9 and J usage is TRBJ2-3, with D possibly matching TRBD2 (6 bases). The CDR3 sequence is 14 residues long. V dropped 5 bases and J dropped 4 bases, with 13 bases sitting between them. Per the germline V gene, CDR1 is SEHNR and CDR2 is FQNEAQ (reference sequence). This CDR3 is CASSQLGSPDTQYF. The CDR3 DNA is TGTGCCAGCAGCCAACTCGGGAGCCCAGATACGCAGTATTTT.

The CDR3 here is CAWSGTDTQYF. In DNA form, the CDR3 reads TGTGCCTGGAGCGGGACAGATACGCAGTATTTT. This chain links TRBV30 with TRBJ2-3, with D unresolved. Germline CDR1 GTSNPN, CDR2 SVGIG (reference sequence). The CDR3 is 11 amino acids. Trimming removed 3 bases from V and 3 bases from J, with 4 bases in between.

This clonotype was detected ten times or more. The CDR3 region is CASSSELGNEQFF. In DNA form, the CDR3 reads TGTGCCAGCAGTTCAGAGTTAGGGAATGAGCAGTTCTTC. The V gene is TRBV6-6, the J gene TRBJ2-1; D is unclear. Trimming shortened V by 4 bases and J by 7 bases, and 11 bases separated the two germline ends. This CDR3 is 13 amino acids long. The germline V gene has CDR1 MNHNY and CDR2 SVGAGI (reference sequence).

This clonotype was recorded a few times. The rearrangement uses TRBV5-5 and TRBJ1-1; D is ambiguous. There are 14 residues in the CDR3. Trimming left V 9 bases short and J 2 bases short, with 17 bases between. CDR1 and CDR2 from the germline V gene are SGHKS and YYEKEE (reference sequence). CDR3 amino acids: CATSVSFKNTEAFF. CDR3 DNA: TGTGCCACTTCCGTCTCCTTTAAAAACACTGAAGCTTTCTTT.

This clonotype was recorded many times. The gene calls are TRBV27 and TRBJ2-1; a weak D match, TRBD2 (6 bases). V shed 4 bases and J shed 10 bases, with 11 bases lying between them. Germline lookup yields CDR1 MNHEY and CDR2 SMNVEV (reference sequence). The CDR3 totals 12 residues. In DNA, the CDR3 is TGTGCCAGCAGTTCTGCGGGGAGAGAGCAGTTCTTC. Its translation is CASSSAGREQFF.

This clonotype was recorded many times. This chain joins TRBV7-2 and TRBJ2-2; D possibly corresponds to TRBD1 (6 bases). This CDR3 has 16 amino acids. Germline V lookup: CDR1 SGHTA, CDR2 FQGNSA. Trimming left V 0 bases short and J 4 bases short, with 12 bases between. This CDR3 is CASSLAQGMGTGELFF. CDR3 in DNA: TGTGCCAGCAGCTTAGCCCAGGGGATGGGCACCGGGGAGCTGTTTTTT.

This clonotype was seen at least ten times. The chain couples TRBV15 to TRBJ2-2; 10 bases fit TRBD2. J gave up 3 bases and V 5 bases, and 3 bases lay outside the gene matches. The CDR3 sequence is 15 residues long. Germline V gene data show CDR1 as LNHNV and CDR2 as YYDKDF (reference sequence). The CDR3 DNA reads TGTGCCACCAGCTTCGGACTAGCGGACACCGGGGAGCTGTTTTTT. It codes for CATSFGLADTGELFF.

This clonotype occurred a few times. The chain has TRBV20-1 and TRBJ2-1; 10 bases fit TRBD2. The V gene's germline CDR1 is DFQATT and CDR2 SNEGSKA (reference sequence). The CDR3 runs 16 residues. After removal of 4 bases from V and 8 bases from J, the junction contained 14 bases not matched to a gene. DNA for the CDR3: TGCAGTGCTATTCGGGCCGGGACTAGCGTTAAGGATGAGCAGTTCTTC. Residues: CSAIRAGTSVKDEQFF.

The chain couples TRBV7-8 to TRBJ2-2, with no clear D. The germline V gene encodes CDR1 SGHVS and CDR2 FQNEAQ. V lost 4 bases to trimming and J lost 4 bases, with 7 bases between them. This CDR3 contains 13 residues. The CDR3 here is CASSSHPTGELFF. In nucleotides, the CDR3 is TGTGCCAGCAGCTCCCACCCCACCGGGGAGCTGTTTTTT.

This clonotype was recorded a few times. CDR3 coding DNA: TGTGCCAGCAGCTCGCAGACAGGGTGGACCGGGGAGCTGTTTTTT. Translating it yields CASSSQTGWTGELFF. The V gene is TRBV5-4, the J gene TRBJ2-2, with 7 bases fitting TRBD1. The CDR3 is made up of 15 amino acids. The germline gives CDR1 SGHNT, CDR2 YYREEE (reference sequence). Unmatched junction bases numbered 7, after V lost 3 bases and J lost 5 bases.

This clonotype was recorded at least ten times. This chain connects TRBV5-5 to TRBJ2-7; 8 bases agree with TRBD1. The length of the CDR3 is 16 residues. Germline trimming cut 4 bases from V and 2 bases from J; bases unmatched to any gene: 11. From germline, CDR1 is SGHKS and CDR2 YYEKEE (reference sequence). The CDR3 nucleotides read TGTGCCAGCAGCGGATGGGGACAGGCAGTAACCTACGAGCAGTACTTC. As protein: CASSGWGQAVTYEQYF.

The sample holds many counts of this clonotype. This chain joins TRBV5-6 and TRBJ2-1; 9 nucleotides agree with TRBD1. The germline V gene has CDR1 SGHDT and CDR2 YYEEEE. The CDR3 is 15 amino acids. The V segment lost 3 bases and the J segment 10 bases; nucleotides outside the gene matches: 11. CDR3 sequence reads: CASSSGQGILEEQFF. The CDR3 DNA reads TGTGCCAGCAGCTCGGGACAGGGCATATTAGAGGAGCAGTTCTTC.

This clonotype was seen ten or more times. The chain couples TRBV7-2 to TRBJ2-5; D ambiguous. The CDR3 is made up of 12 amino acids. Germline values: CDR1 SGHTA, CDR2 FQGNSA. Trimming shortened V by 6 bases and J by 2 bases, and 7 bases separated the two germline ends. CDR3 nucleotide sequence: TGTGCCAGCAGTCCGCTGCAAGAGACCCAGTACTTC. The encoded protein is CASSPLQETQYF.

This clonotype was recorded at least ten times. The CDR3 is CASGWDSPYGYTF. Written as DNA, the CDR3 is TGTGCCAGCGGGTGGGACAGCCCCTATGGCTACACCTTC. The rearrangement uses TRBV28 and TRBJ1-2; 7 bases fit TRBD1. The CDR3 loop spans 13 amino acids. Unmatched junction bases numbered 7, after V lost 8 bases and J lost 4 bases. CDR1 and CDR2 from the germline V gene are MDHEN and SYDVKM.

This clonotype was observed many times. This chain uses TRBV20-1 with TRBJ2-5; D gene unclear. The CDR3 consists of 16 residues. With 1 base removed from V and 4 bases from J, the gap between germline ends came to 19 bases. Germline CDR1 reads DFQATT; CDR2 reads SNEGSKA (reference sequence). CDR3 protein: CSARVQLGWGSETQYF. The DNA of the CDR3 is TGCAGTGCTAGAGTACAACTGGGTTGGGGTTCAGAGACCCAGTACTTC.

This clonotype was seen at least ten times. DNA for the CDR3: TGCGCCAGCAGCTTGCGGGTTAACTATGGCTACACCTTC. Translating gives CASSLRVNYGYTF. The V and J genes are TRBV5-1 and TRBJ1-2; D is unclear. The germline V and J ends were trimmed by 1 base and 1 base, with 5 bases remaining between them. Germline CDR1 is SGHRS and CDR2 is YFSETQ. The CDR3 has 13 amino acids.

There are a few counts of this clonotype. V is TRBV27 and J is TRBJ1-5; D unclear. V was trimmed by 5 bases and J by 6 bases, leaving 11 bases between them. The CDR3 totals 13 residues. The germline V gene has CDR1 MNHEY and CDR2 SMNVEV (reference sequence). The CDR3 loop is CASSISTSQPQHF. The DNA of the CDR3 is TGTGCCAGCAGTATAAGCACGTCTCAGCCCCAGCATTTT.

About this clonotype: This may arise from a read error, as a much more abundant clone is one base away. Lacking the conserved final phenylalanine or tryptophan, this CDR3 likely reflects a read error. The V call is TRBV7-7, the J call TRBJ2-6; weak D call: TRBD1 (5 bases). Germline-derived CDR1 and CDR2 are SSHAT and FNYEAQ (reference sequence). This CDR3 has 18 amino acids. The CDR3 reads CASSLGATGLSGANVLTS. CDR3 in DNA: TGTGCTAGCAGCTTAGGGGCCACAGGCCTCTCTGGGGCCAACGTCCTGACTTCC.

V gene TRBV5-1 combines with J gene TRBJ2-7; tentatively, D is TRBD2 (6 bases). This CDR3 comprises 17 residues. The germline V and J ends were trimmed by 4 bases and 3 bases, with 23 bases remaining between them. Per the germline V gene, CDR1 is SGHRS and CDR2 is YFSETQ. The CDR3 here is CASSMPGDPNPDYEQYF. CDR3 coding DNA: TGCGCCAGCAGCATGCCGGGAGACCCCAATCCGGACTACGAGCAGTACTTC.

This clonotype has a handful of counts. The chain combines TRBV3-1 with TRBJ2-1, with 9 bases identical to TRBD2. V dropped 5 bases and J dropped 14; count of bases not matched to a gene: 16. The CDR3 totals 15 residues. Germline values: CDR1 LGHDT, CDR2 YNNKEL (reference sequence). DNA of the CDR3: TGTGCCAGCAGCGGACCGGGACTAGCTTCCCAGGGGGAGTTCTTC. Encoded protein: CASSGPGLASQGEFF.